This entry describes one TCR beta chain. This sample stems from a study of blood T cell repertoires in COVID-19. Participants classified as exposed had met a COVID-19 case within 2 weeks before study entry. Original processing methods: Amplification from reference gene primers served as the basis for estimated nucleated cell counts. Clones were sequenced by immunoSEQ multiplex PCR, and TCRdb holds only the in-frame ones, with some missing. V and J calls and clone size are as listed in that table; D and trimming were resolved from the DNA. The sample records some 270,000 clones, approximately 90% being singletons. The V end lost 0 bases, the J end lost 6 bases, and 8 bases lay between the germline ends. The germline V gene encodes CDR1 MNHEY and CDR2 SVGAGI. CDR3 length equals 14 residues.

V gene TRBV6-5 combines with J gene TRBJ1-4; D unresolved. Sequencing was carried out using PBMCs or T cells enriched from blood (not recorded which). The TCR was taken from a man between 40 and 49 years old who had been exposed to COVID-19. The DNA for the CDR3 is TGTGCCAGCAGTTACTCTAATGGCCATGAAAAACTGTTTTTT. This codes for CASSYSNGHEKLFF.